The 26 T cell receptor beta chains below come from one sample, sequenced in a study of Ad26.COV2.S vaccination and SARS-CoV-2 variants (dated by TCRdb to about 2021). The library came from the immunoSEQ multiplex PCR assay. TCRdb mirrors the immuneACCESS table, restricted to in-frame sequences. Some clones are absent from its copies; in checked studies, under half trace to an unresolved V gene, and the reason for the others is unknown. Across this sample there are roughly 700,000 clones, with around 90% seen only once. Roughly 1.5% of the sample is in the top ten clones. Sample treatment or condition, as interpreted from the label and publication: 15 to 20 received Ad26.COV2.S at low or high dose, single or two shots; several received placebo; per-sample allocation not given. For vaccine and placebo recipients, the sequenced repertoires came from samples collected on day 63 after the first injection.

Sequences were derived from peripheral blood, sampled in a trial of Ad26.COV2.S vaccine versus placebo. The source of these receptors is a person aged 18-60 years who received the Ad26.COV2.S COVID-19 vaccine or a placebo.

Details on this clone: One end of the junction varies from germline; a read error may be responsible. The genes are TRBV7-2 and TRBJ2-7; no definite D call. Germline V gives CDR1 SGHTA, CDR2 FQGNSA. The CDR3 has 12 residues. The CDR3 nucleotides read TGTGCCAGCAGCTTAAGTGTTACACGGGCTCATTTC. As protein: CASSLSVTRAHF. The full variable domain, its missing parts supplied by reference TRBV7-2 and TRBJ2-7, is GAGVSQSPSNKVTEKGKDVELRCDPISGHTALYWYRQSLGQGLEFLIYFQGNSAPDKSGLPSDRFSAERTGGSVSTLTIQRTQQEDSAVYLCASSLSVTRAHFGPGTRLTVT.

The J gene is TRBJ2-7, the V gene TRBV18; the D gene is possibly TRBD1 (6 bases). There are 14 residues in the CDR3. V lost 3 bases, J lost 3 bases, and 12 bases lay in between. The germline gives CDR1 KGHSH, CDR2 LQKENI. CDR3 sequence (DNA): TGTGCCAGCTCACCGTCGGGACAAAACTACGAGCAGTACTTC. It specifies CASSPSGQNYEQYF.

V and J are TRBV10-3 and TRBJ1-1; D might be TRBD1 (5 bases). Germline V gene data show CDR1 as ENHRY and CDR2 as SYGVKD. This CDR3 has 16 amino acids. Trimming stripped 6 bases from V and 5 bases from J, with 22 bases between. The CDR3 DNA is TGTGCCATCAGCTCCCAAAGGGGTCCCGAGGGGACTGAAGCTTTCTTT. Amino acid sequence: CAISSQRGPEGTEAFF.

The chain recombines TRBV29-1 with TRBJ2-7; weak D call: TRBD2 (7 bases). Trimming removed 4 bases from V and 0 bases from J, with 16 bases in between. The germline gives CDR1 SQVTM, CDR2 ANQGSEA. CDR3 length: 15 residues. The CDR3 nucleotides are TGCAGCGTTGTTGGTGGGGGGGACACCTCCTACGAGCAGTACTTC. Its translation is CSVVGGGDTSYEQYF.

The rearrangement uses TRBV19 and TRBJ2-5; unclear D gene. This CDR3 is 12 amino acids long. Trimming took off 6 bases at V and 5 bases at J, with 10 bases between the two ends. Germline V CDR1 and CDR2: LNHDA, SQIVND (reference sequence). The CDR3 nucleotides are TGTGCCAGTAGAGGCCCGTGGGAGACCCAGTACTTC. Translation: CASRGPWETQYF.

The chain employs TRBV19 and TRBJ1-4, with D hard to call. The V end was cut by 7 bases, the J end by 7 bases, with 16 bases between. CDR1 and CDR2 (germline): LNHDA, SQIVND (reference sequence). The CDR3 runs 14 residues. The CDR3 DNA reads as TGTGCCAGTACCCGAGTGGAGTCGGGTGAAAAACTGTTTTTT. This sequence encodes CASTRVESGEKLFF.

V and J are TRBV11-2 and TRBJ2-3, with 7 bases fitting TRBD2. This CDR3 region has 16 residues. Germline V gene sequence: CDR1 SGHAT, CDR2 FQNNGV. Germline trimming cut 0 bases from V and 4 bases from J; bases unmatched to any gene: 7. In nucleotides, the CDR3 is TGTGCCAGCAGCTTAGAAGGGGCGGGAGCTTCAGATACGCAGTATTTT. Protein: CASSLEGAGASDTQYF.

J is TRBJ1-5 and V is TRBV5-4; 7 nucleotides match TRBD1. Trimming at V came to 0 bases and at J to 10 bases, leaving 1 base not matched to a gene. CDR1 is SGHNT and CDR2 is YYREEE in the germline V gene (reference sequence). The CDR3 consists of 12 residues. This CDR3 is CASSLGQGPQHF. CDR3 bases: TGTGCCAGCAGCTTGGGACAGGGTCCCCAGCATTTT.

This rearrangement joins TRBV10-2 to TRBJ2-4, with 7 bases aligning to TRBD1. V trimming: 6 bases; J trimming: 0 bases; junction bases outside the gene matches: 8. Germline CDR1 WSHSY, CDR2 SAAADI. CDR3 length: 16 residues. The CDR3 region is CASRDGQVLAKNIQYF. The DNA for the CDR3 is TGCGCCAGCAGAGACGGACAGGTACTAGCCAAAAACATTCAGTACTTC.

Turning to this clone: This CDR3 is also generated by other DNA sequences in the sample. This chain links TRBV2 with TRBJ2-5; TRBD2 matches 10 bases. Per the germline V gene, CDR1 is SNHLY and CDR2 is FYNNEI. The CDR3 extends over 15 amino acids. J gave up 2 bases and V 4 bases, and 4 bases lay outside the gene matches. CDR3 bases: TGTGCCAGCAGTGGCCTAGCGGGAGTTCAAGAGACCCAGTACTTC. Encoded protein: CASSGLAGVQETQYF. The whole variable domain, remainder taken from reference TRBV2 and TRBJ2-5, is EPEVTQTPSHQVTQMGQEVILRCVPISNHLYFYWYRQILGQKVEFLVSFYNNEISEKSEIFDDQFSVERPDGSNFTLKIRSTKLEDSAMYFCASSGLAGVQETQYFGPGTRLLVL.

This chain connects TRBV12-5 to TRBJ2-1; 12 bases are shared with TRBD2. This CDR3 has 14 amino acids. Germline values: CDR1 LGHNT, CDR2 FRNRAP. With 8 bases clipped from V and 6 bases from J, the junction kept 5 bases outside the gene matches. CDR3 amino acids: CASSLGLAGNEQFF. CDR3 nucleotide sequence: TGTGCTAGTTCCTTGGGACTAGCGGGCAATGAGCAGTTCTTC.

The J gene is TRBJ1-5, the V gene TRBV15, with D uncertain. The CDR3 has 14 amino acids. Germline V gene lookup returns CDR1 LNHNV and CDR2 YYDKDF (reference sequence). Trimming removed 0 bases at V and 7 bases at J, with 10 bases between. The CDR3 is CATSRDHEYQPQHF. The CDR3 coding sequence is TGTGCCACCAGCAGAGACCATGAGTACCAGCCCCAGCATTTT.

The chain couples TRBV15 to TRBJ2-7, with D perhaps matching TRBD1 or TRBD2 (5 bases each). V lost 5 bases and J 2 bases, leaving 16 bases between the germline ends. CDR3 length: 15 amino acids. Germline-derived CDR1 and CDR2 are LNHNV and YYDKDF (reference sequence). The CDR3 DNA is TGTGCCACCAGCGTCCTTCCTGGGACCCCCTACGAGCAGTACTTC. Its protein product is CATSVLPGTPYEQYF.

The CDR3 region has the DNA TGTGCCAGTAGTGGACAGGGGCCTAGCAATCAGCCCCAGCATTTT. This gives the protein CASSGQGPSNQPQHF. The genes are TRBV19 and TRBJ1-5; 9 positions agree with TRBD1. The trim removed 5 bases at V and 0 bases at J, leaving 2 bases unmatched. From germline, CDR1 is LNHDA and CDR2 SQIVND (reference sequence). CDR3 length equals 15 residues. The complete variable domain, with remaining parts taken from reference TRBV19 and TRBJ1-5, reads DGGITQSPKYLFRKEGQNVTLSCEQNLNHDAMYWYRQDPGQGLRLIYYSQIVNDFQKGDIAEGYSVSREKKESFPLTVTSAQKNPTAFYLCASSGQGPSNQPQHFGDGTRLSIL.

This chain's CDR3 is CASSRPDRDGYTF. CDR3 sequence (DNA): TGTGCCAGCTCACGCCCGGACAGGGACGGCTACACCTTC. The V call is TRBV18, the J call TRBJ1-2; 8 nucleotides match TRBD1. The germline V gene has CDR1 KGHSH and CDR2 LQKENI. This CDR3 region has 13 residues. Trimming took 4 bases from V and 8 from J; bases not matched to a gene: 6.

The chain uses TRBV7-9 and TRBJ1-6; 8 bases agree with TRBD1. Losses at the gene ends were 1 base for V and 7 bases for J; bases not matched to a gene: 3. From germline, CDR1 is SEHNR and CDR2 FQNEAQ (reference sequence). The CDR3 runs 15 residues. DNA for the CDR3: TGTGCCAGCAGCTTAGGTGGGACAGGCAATTCACCCCTCCACTTT. Its protein is CASSLGGTGNSPLHF. The whole variable domain, remainder taken from reference TRBV7-9 and TRBJ1-6, is DTGVSQNPRHKITKRGQNVTFRCDPISEHNRLYWYRQTLGQGPEFLTYFQNEAQLEKSRLLSDRFSAERPKGSFSTLEIQRTEQGDSAMYLCASSLGGTGNSPLHFGNGTRLTVT.

The V gene is TRBV4-3, the J gene TRBJ1-6; 8 positions agree with TRBD1. The germline CDR1 and CDR2 sequences are LGHNA and YSLEER. The V and J ends lost 4 bases and 4 bases, in that order; junction bases with no gene match: 3. There are 15 residues in the CDR3. In DNA form, the CDR3 reads TGCGCCAGCAGCCTCCGGGACAGGTATAATTCACCCCTCCACTTT. Translating gives CASSLRDRYNSPLHF.

This sequence joins TRBV20-1 and TRBJ2-2; TRBD2 matches at 9 bases. Per germline, CDR1 DFQATT and CDR2 SNEGSKA (reference sequence). Losses at the gene ends were 3 bases for V and 2 bases for J; bases not matched to a gene: 4. The CDR3 contains 15 residues. CDR3: CSASDSGSNTGELFF. The CDR3 bases are TGCAGTGCTAGTGATAGCGGGAGCAACACCGGGGAGCTGTTTTTT.

The genes are TRBV19 and TRBJ1-1, with 7 bases fitting TRBD1. Germline V gene data show CDR1 as LNHDA and CDR2 as SQIVND (reference sequence). V lost 2 bases and J lost 4; bases outside the gene matches: 4. The CDR3 length is 14 residues. The CDR3: CASSIRGQITEAFF. Here the CDR3 DNA reads TGTGCCAGTAGTATAAGGGGACAGATCACTGAAGCTTTCTTT.

This clone occurred a few times. The sample carries other DNA sequences with the same CDR3. The chain uses TRBV12-3 or TRBV12-4 and TRBJ1-2; a weak D match, TRBD1 (5 bases). Trimming removed 3 bases from V and 5 bases from J, with 7 bases in between. The CDR3 contains 12 residues. The CDR3 region is CASSLKGYGYTF. The CDR3 nucleotides read TGTGCCAGCAGTTTGAAGGGGTATGGCTACACCTTC.

Regarding this clone: Other DNA sequences in this specimen translate into the identical CDR3. The chain carries TRBV7-2 and TRBJ2-7; either TRBD1 or TRBD2 may fit D (6 bases each). The CDR3 contains 15 residues. V was clipped by 1 base and J by 0 bases, with 10 bases between them. Germline values: CDR1 SGHTA, CDR2 FQGNSA. CDR3 loop: CASSLEGGYSYEQYF. CDR3 bases: TGTGCCAGCAGCTTAGAAGGGGGGTACTCCTACGAGCAGTACTTC.

The V gene is TRBV29-1, the J gene TRBJ2-2; D not resolved. Germline-derived CDR1 and CDR2 are SQVTM and ANQGSEA. The CDR3 contains 16 residues. Deletions cut 2 bases from V and 7 bases from J, with 20 bases between. CDR3 residues: CSVESYGLTGSGELFF. In DNA, the CDR3 is TGCAGCGTTGAAAGCTATGGGTTGACTGGAAGCGGGGAGCTGTTTTTT.

The rearrangement joins TRBV10-2 to TRBJ2-1; 13 nucleotides match TRBD2. CDR1 and CDR2 (germline): WSHSY, SAAADI. This CDR3 comprises 16 residues. V shed 6 bases and J 8 bases; nucleotides not matched to a gene: 10. The CDR3 region is CASRLAGGRSPHEQFF. The CDR3 region has the DNA TGCGCCAGCAGACTAGCGGGGGGGCGGTCTCCCCATGAGCAGTTCTTC.

On this clone: The sample contains more than one DNA sequence encoding this CDR3. The chain recombines TRBV7-9 with TRBJ2-1; D might be TRBD2 (6 bases). V lost 0 bases and J 4 bases, leaving 10 bases between the germline ends. Germline-derived CDR1 and CDR2 are SEHNR and FQNEAQ (reference sequence). CDR3 length: 15 amino acids. CDR3 DNA: TGTGCCAGCAGCTTAGCTAGCGGAACTTACAATGAGCAGTTCTTC. Translated, it gives CASSLASGTYNEQFF.

A remark on this clone: The junction departs from the called germline gene at one end, perhaps through a read error. The chain employs TRBV3-1 (or the pseudogene TRBV3-2) and TRBJ1-1; D gene uncertain. Germline V gives CDR1 LGHDT, CDR2 YNNKEL (reference sequence). The CDR3 has 14 amino acids. DNA for the CDR3: TGTGCCAGCAGCCAGGGAAGGGAGTCGGGCCAGTCTCTCTTT. This codes for CASSQGRESGQSLF.

V usage is TRBV5-4 and J usage is TRBJ2-2; either TRBD1 or TRBD2 may supply D (6 bases each). Germline loops: CDR1 SGHNT, CDR2 YYREEE (reference sequence). Trimming removed 2 bases from V and 4 bases from J, with 12 bases in between. The CDR3 contains 15 residues. The CDR3 coding sequence is TGTGCCAGCAGCTTACCCGGGGGCCTCACCGGGGAGCTGTTTTTT. Amino acid sequence: CASSLPGGLTGELFF.